This T cell receptor (beta chain) appears in the sequencing data of a study of PD-L1 blockade in urothelial cancer. At the level of the study: From 2014, patients received atezolizumab, given as 1,200 mg intravenously every 3 weeks. Median blood clonality was roughly 0.072, with around 83,000 unique TCRs.

Worth noting for this clone: What it binds is not known.

Time point in this sample: peripheral blood 6 weeks after treatment start. This CDR3 is 16 amino acids long. The ends lost 2 bases at V and 0 bases at J; junction bases unmatched: 2. General study findings and limits: Improved survival was predicted by pretreatment blood TCR clonality below the median.

PCRs each included synthetic TCR analog templates spiked in. The data were produced by immunoSEQ multiplex PCR, yet TCRdb's version contains in-frame clones alone and is incomplete. The sample holds about 41,000 clones, roughly 84% seen once. The genes are TRBV5-3 and TRBJ1-1; TRBD1 matches at 12 bases. TRBV5-3 is an open reading frame whose function is uncertain. The input for sequencing was PBMCs, taken around atezolizumab (anti-PD-L1) treatment. This TCR derives from a man aged 65 to 79 with urothelial cancer. The CDR3 sequence: CARSFGTGGLNTEAFF. In nucleotides, the CDR3 is TGTGCCAGAAGCTTCGGGACAGGGGGCTTGAACACTGAAGCTTTCTTT.